This paragraph reports one TCR beta chain. What it binds is unknown. TCRdb passed the 5' RACE reads through MiXCR, listing each CDR3 protein once. The sample holds 110,000 or so distinct CDR3 sequences, over 15% seen once. The record originates from a study of T-cell memory formation after mild COVID-19. Study-level findings and limits: Nothing showed for sure that second-wave clones peaking on day 37 were SARS-CoV-2 specific.

Germline CDR1 SGHKS, CDR2 YYEKEE (reference sequence). The junction had 4 bases not matched to a gene; V was cut back by 0 bases and J by 4 bases. The CDR3 runs to 17 residues. Sequencing was carried out using PBMCs or a T cell subset sorted from them (not recorded which). The gene calls are TRBV5-5 and TRBJ2-1; TRBD2 aligns across 13 bases. The sequence came from a young man who had mild COVID-19 (a few samples of this study predate the infection). Cell type and time point are not known. This chain's CDR3 is CASSLATSGGFYNEQFF. CDR3 coding DNA: TGTGCCAGCAGCTTGGCGACTAGCGGGGGGTTTTACAATGAGCAGTTCTTC.